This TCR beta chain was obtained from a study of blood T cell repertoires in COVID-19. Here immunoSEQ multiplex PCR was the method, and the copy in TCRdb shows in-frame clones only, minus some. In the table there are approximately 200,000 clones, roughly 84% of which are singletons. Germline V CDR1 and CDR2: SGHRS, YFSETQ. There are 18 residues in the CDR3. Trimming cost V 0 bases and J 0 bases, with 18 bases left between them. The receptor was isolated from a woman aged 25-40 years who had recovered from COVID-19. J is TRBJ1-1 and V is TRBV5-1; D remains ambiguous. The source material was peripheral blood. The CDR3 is CASSLGSILAGVNTEAFF. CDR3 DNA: TGCGCCAGCAGCTTGGGCTCAATACTTGCGGGAGTGAACACTGAAGCTTTCTTT.